Shown below are 13 T cell receptor beta chains from a single sample sequenced in a study of OX40 agonist ivuxolimab in advanced cancers. Libraries were prepared by immunoSEQ multiplex PCR; TCRdb keeps only in-frame clonotypes and omits some of them. This sample carries 80,000 or so clones, 86% of them seen once, and the ten largest clones take approximately 7.7%. The sequencing here drew on CD4+ or CD8+ T cells sorted from blood, taken in a trial of the OX40 agonist ivuxolimab. The origin of the receptors is an adult with an advanced solid tumor such as melanoma, head and neck, liver or kidney cancer.

As to this clone: At one boundary the junction diverges from the germline segment, which might be a read error. The sample contains more than one DNA sequence encoding this CDR3. The genes are TRBV7-3 and TRBJ2-3; D gene uncertain. This CDR3 has 13 amino acids. Germline V CDR1 and CDR2: SGHTA, FQGTGA. This CDR3 reads CASSLGSTDTQYF. The CDR3 DNA reads TGTGCCAGCAGCTTAGGCAGCACAGATACACAGTATTTT.

This clone has just one count. The V and J genes are TRBV19 and TRBJ1-4, with 8 bases that match TRBD1. Germline assignment: CDR1 LNHDA and CDR2 SQIVND (reference sequence). CDR3 length equals 15 residues. Trimming removed 10 bases from V and 4 bases from J; junction bases left unmatched: 11. CDR3: CATRSDRGNNEKLFF. The CDR3 region has the DNA TGTGCCACCCGATCAGACAGGGGAAATAATGAAAAACTGTTTTTT.

For this clone: The same CDR3 arises from other DNA sequences in this sample as well. This sequence joins TRBV11-2 and TRBJ2-3; the D gene is possibly TRBD2 (5 bases). With 1 base removed from V and 9 bases from J, the gap between germline ends came to 5 bases. In germline, CDR1 is SGHAT, CDR2 FQNNGV. The CDR3 is made up of 11 amino acids. The chain's CDR3 is CASSLGGTQYF. In DNA, the CDR3 is TGTGCCAGCAGCTTAGGAGGGACGCAGTATTTT. Based on the CDR3 plus reference TRBV11-2 and TRBJ2-3, the full variable domain is EAGVAQSPRYKIIEKRQSVAFWCNPISGHATLYWYQQILGQGPKLLIQFQNNGVVDDSQLPKDRFSAERLKGVDSTLKIQPAKLEDSAVYLCASSLGGTQYFGPGTRLTVL.

This sequence joins TRBV7-2 and TRBJ2-1; tentative D call: TRBD1 (5 bases). CDR3 length: 15 amino acids. V was shortened by 2 bases and J by 1 base, with 9 bases between the two germline ends. Germline CDR1 is SGHTA and CDR2 is FQGNSA. The CDR3 bases are TGTGCCAGCAGCTTATCTCAGGGTTCCTACAATGAGCAGTTCTTC. Its protein product is CASSLSQGSYNEQFF.

This chain joins TRBV6-5 and TRBJ2-7; the D gene is possibly TRBD1 (6 bases). The CDR3 spans 13 residues. Trimming pared 0 bases from V and 6 bases from J, leaving 9 bases between. The germline gives CDR1 MNHEY, CDR2 SVGAGI. The CDR3, as DNA: TGTGCCAGCAGTTACTCGATAGGGGGCGAGCAGTACTTC. The encoded protein is CASSYSIGGEQYF.

This chain joins TRBV28 and TRBJ2-6; no definite D call. Germline CDR1 is MDHEN and CDR2 is SYDVKM. The V end lost 3 bases, the J end lost 4 bases, and 4 bases lay between the germline ends. This CDR3 contains 13 residues. CDR3 sequence: CASSFLGANVLTF. The CDR3 coding sequence is TGTGCCAGCAGTTTTCTGGGGGCCAACGTCCTGACTTTC.

The chain carries TRBV9 and TRBJ2-3; a weak D match, TRBD1 (5 bases). CDR3 length equals 15 residues. CDR1 SGDLS and CDR2 YYNGEE come from the germline V gene. V lost 4 bases, J lost 4 bases, and 16 bases lay in between. The CDR3 DNA reads TGTGCCAGCAGCACCAGGGAAGGAAAAGCAGATACGCAGTATTTT. Translated, it gives CASSTREGKADTQYF.

V usage is TRBV10-2 and J usage is TRBJ2-3; perhaps TRBD1 as D (5 bases). Germline V gives CDR1 WSHSY, CDR2 SAAADI. This CDR3 spans 15 amino acids. V gave up 3 bases and J gave up 3 bases, with 13 bases separating them. In nucleotides, the CDR3 is TGCGCCAGCAGTGACCAGGGATACACAACAGATACGCAGTATTTT. As protein: CASSDQGYTTDTQYF.

This clone was seen a single time. The J gene is TRBJ1-1, the V gene TRBV27, with 8 bases lining up with TRBD1. Per the germline V gene, CDR1 is MNHEY and CDR2 is SMNVEV (reference sequence). This CDR3 has 13 amino acids. The V gene end was trimmed by 6 bases and the J gene end by 11 bases; junction bases not matched to a gene: 11. The CDR3 DNA sequence: TGTGCCAGCAGCCCGGGACAGGCGGTTTCGGCTTTCTTT. Its protein is CASSPGQAVSAFF.

This sequence joins TRBV7-9 and TRBJ2-5; tentative D call: TRBD1 (5 bases). This CDR3 is built from 14 residues. CDR1 and CDR2 (germline): SEHNR, FQNEAQ (reference sequence). V was cut by 3 bases and J by 4 bases, with 12 bases left in between. The CDR3 region is CASSFRGLGETQYF. CDR3 sequence (DNA): TGTGCCAGCAGCTTTAGGGGTTTGGGAGAGACCCAGTACTTC.

This clone was counted a single time. V is TRBV9 and J is TRBJ2-5, with 8 bases aligning to TRBD1. The J call may be faulty, since TRBJ2-7 better matches the DNA end. Looked up from germline, CDR1 is SGDLS and CDR2 is YYNGEE. CDR3 length: 17 residues. DNA for the CDR3: TGTGCCAGCAGCCGTGGCGGACAGGGATACTCCTCCTACGAGCAGTACTTC. It specifies CASSRGGQGYSSYEQYF.

The genes are TRBV7-9 and TRBJ2-7, with 10 bases that match TRBD1. CDR3 length: 16 amino acids. Germline assignment: CDR1 SEHNR and CDR2 FQNEAQ (reference sequence). V was pared by 2 bases and J by 7 bases, with 11 bases of the junction left unmatched. The CDR3 loop is CASSLKLTGGLDEQYF. Written as DNA, the CDR3 is TGTGCCAGCAGCTTAAAATTGACAGGGGGCCTGGATGAGCAGTACTTC.

The chain has TRBV30 and TRBJ1-1; D ambiguous. Germline CDR1 GTSNPN, CDR2 SVGIG (reference sequence). Trimming shortened V by 2 bases and J by 13 bases, and 14 bases separated the two germline ends. This CDR3 is built from 11 residues. CDR3 protein: CAWSREVGFFF. CDR3 coding DNA: TGTGCCTGGAGTAGAGAAGTGGGGTTTTTCTTT. Together with reference TRBV30 and TRBJ1-1, the CDR3 gives the full variable domain: SQTIHQWPATLVQPVGSPLSLECTVEGTSNPNLYWYRQAAGRGLQLLFYSVGIGQISSEVPQNLSASRPQDRQFILSSKKLLLSDSGFYLCAWSREVGFFFGQGTRLTVV.